This TCR beta chain came from a study of blood T cell repertoires in COVID-19. The CDR3 runs 14 residues. Germline lookup yields CDR1 SGHRS and CDR2 YFSETQ. Trimming cost V 0 bases and J 5 bases, with 12 bases left between them. Clones were read by immunoSEQ multiplex PCR, and TCRdb kept only the in-frame ones, dropping some. Of tens of thousands of clones in the sample, around 80% are singletons; the top ten hold roughly 10%. J is TRBJ2-7 and V is TRBV5-1; perhaps TRBD2 as D (6 bases). The sequence came from a man aged 55 to 70 with acute or convalescent COVID-19. The material sequenced was peripheral blood. The CDR3 DNA follows: TGCGCCAGCAGCTTGGGGGGGGACCTGGACGAGCAGTACTTC. This sequence encodes CASSLGGDLDEQYF.